The clone carrying this TCR beta chain occurred many times. Antigen specificity is unknown. TCRdb processed the 5' RACE reads anew with MiXCR; each CDR3 protein has one entry. The sample has 250,000 or so distinct CDR3 sequences, approximately 3.8% seen once. The sample comes from a study of T cells after yellow fever vaccination. Study-wide findings and caveats: From the bulk population, abundant clonotypes could contaminate and appear within FACS-sorted repertoires.

This CDR3 spans 13 amino acids. Trimming left V 10 bases short and J 1 base short, with 13 bases between. Germline V CDR1 and CDR2: LGHNA, YSLEER. The rearrangement joins TRBV4-3 to TRBJ1-1, with D perhaps TRBD1 (5 bases). Source: PBMCs, taken 15 days after the yellow fever booster vaccination. This sequence originates from a man younger than 35 who received the YFV17D yellow fever vaccine. The CDR3 DNA follows: TGCGCCACCTCTGACAGTGGGAACACTGAAGCTTTCTTT. This gives the protein CATSDSGNTEAFF.